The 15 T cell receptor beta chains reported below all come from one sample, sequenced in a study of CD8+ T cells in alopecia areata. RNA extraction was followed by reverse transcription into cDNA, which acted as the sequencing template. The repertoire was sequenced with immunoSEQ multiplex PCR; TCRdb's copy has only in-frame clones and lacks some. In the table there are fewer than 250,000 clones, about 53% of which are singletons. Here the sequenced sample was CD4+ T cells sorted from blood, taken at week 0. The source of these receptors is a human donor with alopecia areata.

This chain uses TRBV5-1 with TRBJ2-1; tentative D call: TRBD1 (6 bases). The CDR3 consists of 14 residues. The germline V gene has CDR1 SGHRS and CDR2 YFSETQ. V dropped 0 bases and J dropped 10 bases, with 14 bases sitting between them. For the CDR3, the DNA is TGCGCCAGCAGCTTGGGGGCAGGGGCGCAAGAGCAGTTCTTC. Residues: CASSLGAGAQEQFF.

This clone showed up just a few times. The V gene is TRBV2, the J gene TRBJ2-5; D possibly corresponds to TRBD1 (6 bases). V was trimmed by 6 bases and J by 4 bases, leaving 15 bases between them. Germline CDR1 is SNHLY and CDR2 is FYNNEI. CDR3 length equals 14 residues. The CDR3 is CASRGDRGGETQYF. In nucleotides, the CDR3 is TGTGCCAGCAGAGGGGACCGAGGGGGAGAGACCCAGTACTTC.

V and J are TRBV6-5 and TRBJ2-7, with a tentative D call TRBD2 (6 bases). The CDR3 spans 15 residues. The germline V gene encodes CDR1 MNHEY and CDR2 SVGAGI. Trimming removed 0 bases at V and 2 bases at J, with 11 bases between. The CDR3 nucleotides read TGTGCCAGCAGTTACTCCGGGACTCCTGCCTACGAGCAGTACTTC. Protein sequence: CASSYSGTPAYEQYF.

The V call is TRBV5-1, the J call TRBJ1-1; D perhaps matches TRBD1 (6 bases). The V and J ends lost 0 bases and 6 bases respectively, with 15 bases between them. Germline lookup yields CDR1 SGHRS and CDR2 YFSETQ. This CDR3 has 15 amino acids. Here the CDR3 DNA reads TGCGCCAGCAGCTTGGAATACAGGGCAGGCGCTGAAGCTTTCTTT. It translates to CASSLEYRAGAEAFF.

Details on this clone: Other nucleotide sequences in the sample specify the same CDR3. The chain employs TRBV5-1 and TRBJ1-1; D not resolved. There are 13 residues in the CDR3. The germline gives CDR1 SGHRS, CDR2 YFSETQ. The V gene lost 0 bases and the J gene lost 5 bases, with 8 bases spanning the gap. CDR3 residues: CASSLAAETEAFF. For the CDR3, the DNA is TGCGCCAGCAGCTTGGCCGCGGAAACTGAAGCTTTCTTT.

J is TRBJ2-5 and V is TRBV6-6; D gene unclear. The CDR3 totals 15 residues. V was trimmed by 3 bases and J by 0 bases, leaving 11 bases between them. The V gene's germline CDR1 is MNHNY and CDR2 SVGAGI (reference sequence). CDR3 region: CASSYNTLYQETQYF. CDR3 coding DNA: TGTGCCAGCAGTTATAATACATTGTACCAAGAGACCCAGTACTTC.

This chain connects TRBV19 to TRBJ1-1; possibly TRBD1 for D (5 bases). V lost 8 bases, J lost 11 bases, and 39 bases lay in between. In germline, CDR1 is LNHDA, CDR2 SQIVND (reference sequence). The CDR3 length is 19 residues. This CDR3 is CASSGTPRDLGLVGRSAFF. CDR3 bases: TGTGCCAGTTCCGGTACTCCTAGGGACCTCGGGCTGGTAGGGCGGTCGGCTTTCTTT.

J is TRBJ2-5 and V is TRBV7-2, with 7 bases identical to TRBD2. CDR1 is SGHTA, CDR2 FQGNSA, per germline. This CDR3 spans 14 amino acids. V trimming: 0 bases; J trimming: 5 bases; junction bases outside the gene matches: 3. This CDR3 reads CASSLASGPETQYF. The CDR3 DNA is TGTGCCAGCAGCTTAGCTAGCGGGCCGGAGACCCAGTACTTC. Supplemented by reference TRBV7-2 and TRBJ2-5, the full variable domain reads GAGVSQSPSNKVTEKGKDVELRCDPISGHTALYWYRQSLGQGLEFLIYFQGNSAPDKSGLPSDRFSAERTGGSVSTLTIQRTQQEDSAVYLCASSLASGPETQYFGPGTRLLVL.

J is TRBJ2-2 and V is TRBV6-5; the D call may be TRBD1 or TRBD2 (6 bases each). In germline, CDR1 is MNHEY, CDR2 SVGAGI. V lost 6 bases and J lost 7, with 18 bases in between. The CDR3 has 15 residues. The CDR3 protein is CASSLMGGQSGELFF. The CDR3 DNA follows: TGTGCCAGCAGCCTAATGGGGGGCCAAAGCGGGGAGCTGTTTTTT.

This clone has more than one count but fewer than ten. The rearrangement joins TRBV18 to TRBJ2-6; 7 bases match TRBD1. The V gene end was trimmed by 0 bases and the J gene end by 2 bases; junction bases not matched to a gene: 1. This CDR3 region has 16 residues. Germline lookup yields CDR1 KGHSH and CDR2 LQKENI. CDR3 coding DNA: TGTGCCAGCTCACCACCGGGACAGCCTGGGGCCAACGTCCTGACTTTC. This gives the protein CASSPPGQPGANVLTF.

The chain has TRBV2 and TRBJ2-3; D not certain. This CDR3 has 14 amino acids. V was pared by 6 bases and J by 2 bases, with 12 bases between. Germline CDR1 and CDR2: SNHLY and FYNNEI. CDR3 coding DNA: TGTGCCAGCAGAACAGTTTTACCCACAGATACGCAGTATTTT. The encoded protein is CASRTVLPTDTQYF.

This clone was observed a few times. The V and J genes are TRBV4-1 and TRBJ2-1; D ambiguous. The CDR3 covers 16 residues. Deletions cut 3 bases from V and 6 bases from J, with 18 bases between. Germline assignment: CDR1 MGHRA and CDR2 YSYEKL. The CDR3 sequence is CASSHELLRSFNEQFF. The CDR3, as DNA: TGCGCCAGCAGCCACGAGCTCCTTAGGTCGTTCAATGAGCAGTTCTTC.

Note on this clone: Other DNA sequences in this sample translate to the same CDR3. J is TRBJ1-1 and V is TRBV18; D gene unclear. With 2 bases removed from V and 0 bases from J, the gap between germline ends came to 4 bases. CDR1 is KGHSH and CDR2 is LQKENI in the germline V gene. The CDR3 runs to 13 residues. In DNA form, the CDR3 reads TGTGCCAGCTCACCAGACCTGAACACTGAAGCTTTCTTT. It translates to CASSPDLNTEAFF. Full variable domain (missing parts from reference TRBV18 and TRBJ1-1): NAGVMQNPRHLVRRRGQEARLRCSPMKGHSHVYWYRQLPEEGLKFMVYLQKENIIDESGMPKERFSAEFPKEGPSILRIQQVVRGDSAAYFCASSPDLNTEAFFGQGTRLTVV.

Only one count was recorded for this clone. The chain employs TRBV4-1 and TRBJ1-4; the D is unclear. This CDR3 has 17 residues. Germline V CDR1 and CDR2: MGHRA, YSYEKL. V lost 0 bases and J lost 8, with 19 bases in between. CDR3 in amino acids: CASSQDRRDMKREKLFF. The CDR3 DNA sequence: TGCGCCAGCAGCCAAGATCGACGAGACATGAAAAGGGAAAAACTGTTTTTT.

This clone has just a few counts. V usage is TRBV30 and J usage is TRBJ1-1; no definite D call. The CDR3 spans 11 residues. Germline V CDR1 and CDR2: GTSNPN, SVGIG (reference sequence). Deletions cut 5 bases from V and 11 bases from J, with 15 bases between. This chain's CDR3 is CAWRGAMVAFF. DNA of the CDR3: TGTGCCTGGCGTGGCGCCATGGTGGCTTTCTTT.